The TCR beta chain described here comes from a study of circulating and synovial CD4+ cells in juvenile arthritis. Overall study findings and caveats: Some such blood samples were as oligoclonal as synovium. Bulk blood CD4 samples held at least an order of magnitude more or fewer genomes than CPL. Measured synovium overlap likely understates the true shared repertoire.

This CDR3 is 11 amino acids long. Trimming took 2 bases from V and 12 from J, leaving 10 bases between them. Germline V CDR1 and CDR2: SEHNR, FQNEAQ (reference sequence). Clones were sequenced by immunoSEQ multiplex PCR, and TCRdb holds only the in-frame ones, with some missing. The data show about 33,000 clones, about 95% seen once. A remark on this clone: Its antigen is undetermined.

This TCR was sampled from a human donor with juvenile idiopathic arthritis. Sample: CD4+ T cells from blood. The chain links TRBV7-9 to TRBJ1-2, with D hard to call. The CDR3 protein is CASSLIGSHTF. CDR3 nucleotides: TGTGCCAGCAGCTTAATCGGTAGTCACACCTTC.